These 30 T cell receptor beta chains were sequenced from one sample in a study of regulatory T cells in long-lasting Graves disease. Construction of TCR beta libraries relied on iRepertoire HTBI primers and on Arm-PCR targeting CDR3 regions. TCRdb fed the multiplex PCR reads into MiXCR, producing one record per CDR3 protein. The sample contains about 200,000 distinct CDR3 sequences, 15% to 20% of which appear only once. Time point described: newly diagnosed GD, antithyroid drugs for less than 3 months. PBMC RNA was the source of the TCR library. These records were also assigned to another study, of T cells in Graves' hyperthyroidism and ophthalmopathy.

Sequenced here: peripheral blood mononuclear cells (PBMCs), sampled at new diagnosis, from a patient treated with antithyroid drugs. These receptors all stem from a woman in her twenties or thirties with Graves disease.

This clonotype was seen many times. The CDR3 is CASSLEGPLAKNIQYF. The CDR3 DNA is TGTGCCAGCAGCTTAGAGGGCCCCTTAGCCAAAAACATTCAGTACTTC. The chain combines TRBV11-2 with TRBJ2-4; D gene uncertain. The CDR3 has 16 amino acids. The germline V gene has CDR1 SGHAT and CDR2 FQNNGV. V gave up 0 bases and J gave up 0 bases, with 9 bases separating them.

The V call is TRBV28, the J call TRBJ2-5, with 9 nucleotides matching TRBD2. The trim removed 6 bases at V and 3 bases at J, leaving 2 bases unmatched. This CDR3 is built from 13 residues. Germline V CDR1 and CDR2: MDHEN, SYDVKM. In DNA form, the CDR3 reads TGTGCCAGCAGGGGACTAGCAGAAGAGACCCAGTACTTC. Amino acid sequence: CASRGLAEETQYF.

This clonotype was observed many times. The chain carries TRBV2 and TRBJ2-2, with 11 bases matching TRBD1. CDR1 is SNHLY, CDR2 FYNNEI, per germline. The CDR3 extends over 15 amino acids. Losses at the gene ends were 9 bases for V and 6 bases for J; bases not matched to a gene: 9. The chain's CDR3 is CASKGQGVWAGELFF. As DNA, the CDR3 is TGTGCCAGTAAGGGACAGGGGGTTTGGGCCGGGGAGCTGTTTTTT.

This clonotype was seen ten or more times. The J gene is TRBJ1-1, the V gene TRBV2; possible D gene TRBD1, 6 bases. Trimming took 0 bases from V and 4 from J, leaving 12 bases between them. This CDR3 region has 15 residues. The germline V gene encodes CDR1 SNHLY and CDR2 FYNNEI. CDR3 DNA: TGTGCCAGCAGTGAAGCACAGGGCTGGGTCACTGAAGCTTTCTTT. Encoded protein: CASSEAQGWVTEAFF.

This clonotype appeared once. The chain has TRBV5-5 and TRBJ2-3; D remains ambiguous. CDR1 SGHKS and CDR2 YYEKEE come from the germline V gene (reference sequence). Trimming left V 2 bases short and J 4 bases short, with 14 bases between. The CDR3 is made up of 15 amino acids. Here the CDR3 reads CASSFYQLSPDTQYF. The DNA of the CDR3 is TGTGCCAGCAGCTTCTACCAACTGTCTCCAGATACGCAGTATTTT. The entire variable domain, with the rest obtained from reference TRBV5-5 and TRBJ2-3, is as follows: DAGVTQSPTHLIKTRGQQVTLRCSPISGHKSVSWYQQVLGQGPQFIFQYYEKEERGRGNFPDRFSARQFPNYSSELNVNALLLGDSALYLCASSFYQLSPDTQYFGPGTRLTVL.

This clonotype was seen just once. The chain links TRBV28 to TRBJ1-1, with TRBD1 matching over 7 bases. V shed 10 bases, J shed 1 base, and the junction held 12 bases outside the gene matches. The CDR3 is made up of 15 amino acids. Germline V gives CDR1 MDHEN, CDR2 SYDVKM. CDR3: CATGTATSRNTEAFF. In DNA, the CDR3 is TGTGCCACCGGGACAGCTACTTCTAGGAACACTGAAGCTTTCTTT.

The rearrangement joins TRBV28 to TRBJ2-5; D uncertain. The V end lost 8 bases, the J end lost 0 bases, and 4 bases lay between the germline ends. The CDR3 spans 11 residues. CDR1 is MDHEN, CDR2 SYDVKM, per germline. The CDR3: CASGDQETQYF. CDR3 DNA sequence: TGTGCCAGCGGGGACCAAGAGACCCAGTACTTC.

This clonotype was seen many times. The chain uses TRBV12-5 and TRBJ2-5; 11 bases are a match to TRBD2. V lost 5 bases, J lost 5 bases, and 10 bases stayed unmatched. The CDR3 extends over 16 amino acids. CDR1 is LGHNT, CDR2 FRNRAP, per germline. In DNA, the CDR3 is TGTGCTAGTGGTCCTGCTAGCGGGGGGCCTGGGGAGACCCAGTACTTC. Protein sequence: CASGPASGGPGETQYF.

This clonotype was seen more than once but under ten times. The rearrangement links TRBV4-1 to TRBJ1-4, with D hard to call. Trimming shortened V by 1 base and J by 0 bases, and 3 bases separated the two germline ends. CDR1 and CDR2 (germline): MGHRA, YSYEKL. This CDR3 has 14 amino acids. This chain's CDR3 is CASSQVTTNEKLFF. CDR3 DNA: TGCGCCAGCAGCCAAGTTACAACTAATGAAAAACTGTTTTTT.

As regards this clonotype: One base away lies a much larger clone, so this may be a sequencing read error. J is TRBJ1-2 and V is TRBV3-1; D not resolved. Germline CDR1 and CDR2: LGHDT and YNNKEL (reference sequence). The CDR3 has 15 amino acids. CDR3 DNA: TGTGCCAGCAGCCTGAACGCCGGCCAGCACTATGGCTGCACCTTC. Translated: CASSLNAGQHYGCTF.

This clonotype was detected a few times. A much larger clone sits a single nucleotide away, making a read error possible. The rearrangement joins TRBV10-3 to TRBJ1-1, with D uncertain. From germline, CDR1 is ENHRY and CDR2 SYGVKD. This CDR3 has 14 residues. Trimming took 6 bases from V and 11 from J, leaving 22 bases between them. Here the CDR3 DNA reads TGTGCCATCAGACCGGAAGCTAGTACCTCGGGGGCTTTCTTT. It is translated as CAIRPEASTSGAFF.

This clonotype was seen many times. The chain's CDR3 is CASSKDGNVNEQFF. The DNA for the CDR3 is TGTGCCAGCAGCAAAGACGGGAACGTAAATGAGCAGTTCTTC. The chain carries TRBV2 and TRBJ2-1, with D possibly TRBD2 on 5 matching bases. CDR1 and CDR2 from the germline V gene are SNHLY and FYNNEI. Trimming shortened V by 6 bases and J by 7 bases, and 16 bases separated the two germline ends. The CDR3 runs to 14 residues. Drawing the rest from reference TRBV2 and TRBJ2-1, the complete variable domain is EPEVTQTPSHQVTQMGQEVILRCVPISNHLYFYWYRQILGQKVEFLVSFYNNEISEKSEIFDDQFSVERPDGSNFTLKIRSTKLEDSAMYFCASSKDGNVNEQFFGPGTRLTVL.

The sample holds many counts of this clonotype. V is TRBV3-1 and J is TRBJ1-4; no firm D call. CDR1 and CDR2 (germline): LGHDT, YNNKEL (reference sequence). Trimming stripped 1 base from V and 0 bases from J, with 9 bases between. CDR3 size: 16 residues. Here the CDR3 reads CASSQVVTATNEKLFF. CDR3 bases: TGTGCCAGCAGCCAAGTAGTAACAGCAACTAATGAAAAACTGTTTTTT.

In this sample, this clonotype turned up many times. V usage is TRBV28 and J usage is TRBJ1-6; tentative D call: TRBD1 (5 bases). In germline, CDR1 is MDHEN, CDR2 SYDVKM. CDR3 length: 15 residues. V was pared by 8 bases and J by 9 bases, with 20 bases between. Written as DNA, the CDR3 is TGTGCCAGCGGCCCCTTCAGGCAGGGTCTTTCACCCCTCCACTTT. Translation: CASGPFRQGLSPLHF.

This clonotype was seen at least ten times. This chain connects TRBV7-2 to TRBJ1-2; maybe TRBD1 (5 bases). The ends were cut back, 5 bases at V and 8 bases at J, with 12 bases in the middle. From germline, CDR1 is SGHTA and CDR2 FQGNSA. The CDR3 spans 12 residues. The CDR3 DNA follows: TGTGCCAGCAGCCCGCCGGGGGAAGGCTACACCTTC. This translates into CASSPPGEGYTF.

In its sample, this clonotype was seen many times. The chain is built from TRBV5-4 and TRBJ1-1, with no clear D. The CDR3 is 14 residues long. Germline V gene sequence: CDR1 SGHNT, CDR2 YYREEE (reference sequence). Trimming pared 0 bases from V and 1 base from J, leaving 7 bases between. DNA for the CDR3: TGTGCCAGCAGCTTGGAATACGGGAACACTGAAGCTTTCTTT. It yields the protein CASSLEYGNTEAFF.

This chain links TRBV5-1 with TRBJ2-7, with TRBD2 matching 10 bases. Trimming took 0 bases from V and 6 from J; bases not matched to a gene: 6. The germline gives CDR1 SGHRS, CDR2 YFSETQ. The length of the CDR3 is 15 residues. CDR3 residues: CASSLDTAGGIEQYF. The CDR3 region has the DNA TGCGCCAGCAGCTTGGATACAGCGGGAGGGATCGAGCAGTACTTC.

This clonotype was seen at least ten times. J is TRBJ1-5 and V is TRBV20-1, with 7 nucleotides matching TRBD1. The CDR3 covers 15 residues. The germline CDR1 and CDR2 sequences are DFQATT and SNEGSKA (reference sequence). Trimming removed 1 base from V and 6 bases from J; junction bases left unmatched: 9. CDR3: CSARGGRGKGQPQHF. CDR3 nucleotide sequence: TGCAGTGCTAGAGGGGGCAGGGGGAAGGGTCAGCCCCAGCATTTT.

Comment on this clonotype: This may stem from a read error, because a much larger clone lies one nucleotide away. The V gene is TRBV6-9, the J gene TRBJ2-7; D unresolved. The V and J ends lost 3 bases and 7 bases respectively, with 13 bases between them. This CDR3 spans 13 amino acids. CDR1 and CDR2 (germline): MNHGY, SVAAGI. The CDR3: CASSYPLAEEQYF. The CDR3 DNA is TGTGCCAGCAGTTACCCACTGGCGGAAGAGCAGTACTTC.

This clonotype was recorded many times. The chain has TRBV28 and TRBJ1-5, with TRBD1 as a possible D gene (6 bases). Germline lookup yields CDR1 MDHEN and CDR2 SYDVKM. This CDR3 is built from 15 residues. V lost 1 base and J lost 5, with 12 bases in between. This chain's CDR3 is CASSLFQGGHQPQHF. CDR3 DNA sequence: TGTGCCAGCAGTTTATTTCAAGGGGGTCATCAGCCCCAGCATTTT.

This clonotype was detected many times. An end of the junction differs from the germline gene, which may be a read error. The CDR3, as DNA: TGTGCCAGCAGCGCCGCCCAGGAGTATGACTACACCTTC. Encoded protein: CASSAAQEYDYTF. The chain joins TRBV2 to TRBJ1-2; D ambiguous. The CDR3 is made up of 13 amino acids. Germline V lookup: CDR1 SNHLY, CDR2 FYNNEI. The full variable domain, its missing parts supplied by reference TRBV2 and TRBJ1-2, is EPEVTQTPSHQVTQMGQEVILRCVPISNHLYFYWYRQILGQKVEFLVSFYNNEISEKSEIFDDQFSVERPDGSNFTLKIRSTKLEDSAMYFCASSAAQEYDYTFGSGTRLTVV.

About this clonotype: Its ends do not fully match the called genes, so a read error is possible. This chain uses TRBV11-2 with TRBJ1-6, with D perhaps TRBD1 (5 bases). This CDR3 has 12 residues. Germline CDR1 is SGHAT and CDR2 is FQNNGV. Here the CDR3 reads CASGLDRGPLHF. Here the CDR3 DNA reads TGTGCCAGCGGCTTAGATAGGGGACCCCTCCACTTT.

Concerning this clonotype: A read error is likely here: a far larger clone is one base away. The chain uses TRBV7-8 and TRBJ2-1, with D uncertain. CDR1 and CDR2 (germline): SGHVS, FQNEAQ. CDR3 length: 11 amino acids. CDR3 residues: CASSFQETQNF. The DNA of the CDR3 is TGTGCCAGCAGCTTCCAAGAGACCCAGAACTTC.

About this clonotype itself: This may stem from a read error, because a much larger clone lies one nucleotide away. This chain links TRBV6-2 or TRBV6-3 with TRBJ2-1, with 9 bases matching TRBD2. CDR3 length equals 16 residues. Germline V gene lookup returns CDR1 MNHEY and CDR2 SVGEGT. CDR3 sequence reads: CTSSPEAGGGYNEQFF. DNA for the CDR3: TGTACCAGCAGCCCAGAAGCGGGGGGCGGGTACAATGAGCAGTTCTTC.

Ten or more counts support this clonotype. J is TRBJ1-2 and V is TRBV9, with 7 bases fitting TRBD1. After removal of 4 bases from V and 1 base from J, the junction contained 16 bases not matched to a gene. The CDR3 covers 18 residues. CDR1 is SGDLS, CDR2 YYNGEE, per germline. The CDR3 spells CASSPRGWTAGGNYGYTF. CDR3 DNA: TGTGCCAGCAGCCCCAGGGGGTGGACCGCCGGGGGTAACTATGGCTACACCTTC.

This clonotype appeared many times. The chain uses TRBV3-1 and TRBJ1-6; D remains ambiguous. This CDR3 has 18 amino acids. Germline CDR1 and CDR2: LGHDT and YNNKEL (reference sequence). V dropped 0 bases and J dropped 5 bases, with 17 bases sitting between them. As DNA, the CDR3 is TGTGCCAGCAGCCAAGATCGCCGGAGTCGGGGAAATAATTCACCCCTCCACTTT. Its protein is CASSQDRRSRGNNSPLHF.

In its sample, this clonotype was seen many times. V usage is TRBV2 and J usage is TRBJ1-3; D is possibly TRBD1 (5 bases). The CDR3 runs to 16 residues. V was cut by 6 bases and J by 0 bases, with 15 bases left in between. Germline V gene lookup returns CDR1 SNHLY and CDR2 FYNNEI. The CDR3 region has the DNA TGTGCCAGCAGGACCGGGCAGGGCTACTCTGGAAACACCATATATTTT. Translating gives CASRTGQGYSGNTIYF. Supplemented by reference TRBV2 and TRBJ1-3, the full variable domain reads EPEVTQTPSHQVTQMGQEVILRCVPISNHLYFYWYRQILGQKVEFLVSFYNNEISEKSEIFDDQFSVERPDGSNFTLKIRSTKLEDSAMYFCASRTGQGYSGNTIYFGEGSWLTVV.

This clonotype was counted ten times or more. V and J are TRBV2 and TRBJ2-1; the D is unclear. The CDR3 length is 16 residues. Trimming removed 5 bases from V and 0 bases from J, with 14 bases in between. The germline V gene has CDR1 SNHLY and CDR2 FYNNEI. Here the CDR3 reads CASSSTFPSSYNEQFF. CDR3 sequence (DNA): TGTGCCAGCAGTAGTACATTTCCGAGCTCCTACAATGAGCAGTTCTTC.

This clonotype has ten or more counts. The chain is built from TRBV10-2 and TRBJ1-1, with D uncertain. This CDR3 is built from 12 residues. Germline CDR1 and CDR2: WSHSY and SAAADI. V lost 7 bases to trimming and J lost 11 bases, with 17 bases between them. The CDR3 region has the DNA TGCGCCAGCACGGACTATCGCACCCGCGCTTTCTTT. It specifies CASTDYRTRAFF.

As regards this clonotype: It differs at one base from a far larger clone, so likely a read error. The chain carries TRBV6-2 or TRBV6-3 and TRBJ2-1, with TRBD1 identical over 7 bases. Germline loops: CDR1 MNHEY, CDR2 SVGEGT. V trimming: 5 bases; J trimming: 13 bases; junction bases outside the gene matches: 14. This CDR3 contains 14 residues. This CDR3 reads CASSPGQLGETQFF. The CDR3 DNA reads TGTGCCAGCAGTCCGGGACAGCTAGGAGAGACCCAGTTCTTC.